This T cell receptor beta chain was sequenced for a study of OX40 agonist ivuxolimab in advanced cancers. Between the trimmed V and J ends, which lost 2 bases and 7 bases, there was a span of 11 bases. The CDR3 has 13 residues. Germline V gene sequence: CDR1 LGHNT, CDR2 FRNRAP. Data came from immunoSEQ multiplex PCR; TCRdb stores just in-frame clones and leaves some out. The sample carries about 77,000 clones, nearly 95% recorded once. This specimen was CD4+ or CD8+ T cells sorted from blood, taken in a trial of the OX40 agonist ivuxolimab. The chain couples TRBV12-5 to TRBJ1-1, with D maybe TRBD1 (6 bases). The clonotype originates from an adult with an advanced solid tumor such as melanoma, head and neck, liver or kidney cancer. CDR3 coding DNA: TGTGCTAGTGGTTTGCCAACAGGGCTTGAAGCTTTCTTT. It specifies CASGLPTGLEAFF.